The 21 T cell receptor beta chains in this list originate from one sample, sequenced in a study of Tregs in tolerant kidney transplant recipients. Using immunoSEQ multiplex PCR, the repertoire was profiled, and TCRdb retains in-frame clones only, with some absent. Its listing shows about 30,000 clones. The material was CD8+ T cells from blood, obtained before the transplant. These receptors all come from a human donor who received a combined kidney and bone marrow transplant.

Of note for this clone: Read sequence stops 3 residues before the CDR3 end, and the germline J gene provides the missing end. V is TRBV11-2 and J is TRBJ1-2; D unclear. This CDR3 spans 15 amino acids. Germline V lookup: CDR1 SGHAT, CDR2 FQNNGV. CDR3 DNA, as far as it was read: TGTGCCAGCAGCTTGATATCCGGGTCCCTCTTGGGC. Translated: CASSLISGSLLG. The CDR3 in full is CASSLISGSLLGYTF.

About this clone itself: The read ends 3 residues early relative to the CDR3; the germline J gene fills the gap. This chain joins TRBV5-4 and TRBJ1-1; TRBD1 is a possible D gene (6 bases). This CDR3 has 13 residues. CDR1 SGHNT and CDR2 YYREEE come from the germline V gene (reference sequence). Trimming removed 2 bases from V and 4 bases from J, with 9 bases in between. The covered CDR3 bases are TGTGCCAGCAGCTTAACAGGGAGCACTGAA. Translation gives CASSLTGSTE. The entire CDR3 protein is CASSLTGSTEAFF.

In regard to this clone: The CDR3 is cut off 3 residues early in the read; its end comes from the germline J gene. The rearrangement uses TRBV7-2 and TRBJ2-3; TRBD2 agrees at 10 bases. The CDR3 has 15 residues. V was pared by 3 bases and J by 5 bases, with 5 bases of the junction left unmatched. Germline V gives CDR1 SGHTA, CDR2 FQGNSA. The CDR3 reads CASSFASGGGDTQYF. The part of the CDR3 DNA that was read is TGTGCCAGCAGCTTCGCTAGCGGGGGTGGAGATACG.

With regard to this clone: The CDR3 end is not reached by the read, which stops 3 residues before it; the germline J gene fills it in. The V gene is TRBV19, the J gene TRBJ2-7, with D possibly called TRBD1 or TRBD2 (5 bases each). V shed 1 base and J shed 2 bases, with 18 bases lying between them. The CDR3 loop spans 17 amino acids. Germline V lookup: CDR1 LNHDA, CDR2 SQIVND (reference sequence). The sequenced CDR3 bases are TGTGCCAGTAGTATAGGAGGGGAACGGAAGGGGACCTACGAG. This encodes CASSIGGERKGTYE. The entire CDR3 protein reads CASSIGGERKGTYEQYF. The whole variable domain, filled in from reference TRBV19 and TRBJ2-7, reads DGGITQSPKYLFRKEGQNVTLSCEQNLNHDAMYWYRQDPGQGLRLIYYSQIVNDFQKGDIAEGYSVSREKKESFPLTVTSAQKNPTAFYLCASSIGGERKGTYEQYFGPGTRLTVT.

On this clone: The observed sequence ends 3 residues before the CDR3 terminus, with the missing tail filled in from the germline J gene. This sequence joins TRBV29-1 and TRBJ2-3; D gene uncertain. V was cut by 3 bases and J by 0 bases, with 7 bases left in between. The CDR3 consists of 13 residues. The germline CDR1 and CDR2 sequences are SQVTM and ANQGSEA. Partial CDR3 DNA: TGCAGCGTTGACGCGGCTAGCACAGATACG. Its translation is CSVDAASTDT. The entire CDR3 protein is CSVDAASTDTQYF.

Points on this clone: Read data end 3 residues before the CDR3 end; the end is taken from the germline J gene. The rearrangement links TRBV7-8 to TRBJ1-1, with no clear D. This CDR3 has 15 amino acids. Germline-derived CDR1 and CDR2 are SGHVS and FQNEAQ. The V end lost 2 bases, the J end lost 4 bases, and 14 bases lay between the germline ends. The covered CDR3 bases are TGTGCCAGCAGCTTATTCCCCCTTTCCCCCACTGAA. Translated, it gives CASSLFPLSPTE. The whole CDR3 protein is CASSLFPLSPTEAFF.

As for this clone: The read ends 3 residues shy of where the CDR3 ends; the end is completed using the germline J gene. This rearrangement joins TRBV7-9 to TRBJ2-1, with TRBD1 identical over 7 bases. Trimming cost V 5 bases and J 3 bases; bases outside gene matches: 7. Germline CDR1 is SEHNR and CDR2 is FQNEAQ (reference sequence). The CDR3 has 15 residues. The CDR3 DNA, read in part, is TGTGCCAGCAGCGGGGACAGTGACTTCTACAATGAG. This encodes CASSGDSDFYNE. In full, the CDR3 is CASSGDSDFYNEQFF.

Concerning this clone itself: The sequenced fragment ends 3 residues before the CDR3 boundary, so the rest is inferred from the germline J gene. V is TRBV19 and J is TRBJ2-4, with D possibly being TRBD2 (5 bases). The CDR3 is 11 residues long. The germline gives CDR1 LNHDA, CDR2 SQIVND (reference sequence). The CDR3 loop is CASSIPGVQYF. CDR3 DNA (partial): TGTGCCAGTAGTATCCCCGGGGTT. The whole variable domain, filled in from reference TRBV19 and TRBJ2-4, reads DGGITQSPKYLFRKEGQNVTLSCEQNLNHDAMYWYRQDPGQGLRLIYYSQIVNDFQKGDIAEGYSVSREKKESFPLTVTSAQKNPTAFYLCASSIPGVQYFGAGTRLSVL.

As to this clone: The read is 3 residues too short to cover the CDR3 end, so that end is filled in from the germline J gene. V usage is TRBV7-6 and J usage is TRBJ2-7; 7 bases fit TRBD1. This CDR3 has 15 residues. CDR1 SGHVS and CDR2 FNYEAQ come from the germline V gene. V shed 5 bases, J shed 0 bases, and the junction held 7 bases outside the gene matches. The sequenced CDR3 bases are TGTGCCAGCAGCGCCGGGACAGCCCACTCCTACGAG. It is translated as CASSAGTAHSYE. The whole CDR3 is CASSAGTAHSYEQYF.

On this clone itself: The read is 3 residues too short to cover the CDR3 end, so that end is filled in from the germline J gene. This chain joins TRBV7-9 and TRBJ2-7, with a weak D call TRBD1 (6 bases). There are 13 residues in the CDR3. V lost 8 bases, J lost 2 bases, and 13 bases lay in between. CDR1 and CDR2 from the germline V gene are SEHNR and FQNEAQ (reference sequence). The chain's CDR3 is CASGRTDAYEQYF. The covered CDR3 bases are TGTGCCAGCGGCCGGACAGATGCCTACGAG. Complete variable domain (other parts from reference TRBV7-9 and TRBJ2-7): DTGVSQNPRHKITKRGQNVTFRCDPISEHNRLYWYRQTLGQGPEFLTYFQNEAQLEKSRLLSDRFSAERPKGSFSTLEIQRTEQGDSAMYLCASGRTDAYEQYFGPGTRLTVT.

The part of the CDR3 DNA that was read is TGTGCCAGTAGTCTCACAGGGGTGACCGGGGAG. It encodes CASSLTGVTGE. The whole CDR3 protein reads CASSLTGVTGELFF. The genes are TRBV19 and TRBJ2-2; 7 bases align to TRBD1. The read terminates 3 residues ahead of where the CDR3 ends, so the germline J gene completes it. CDR3 size: 14 residues. V lost 5 bases and J lost 5; bases outside the gene matches: 5. CDR1 LNHDA and CDR2 SQIVND come from the germline V gene (reference sequence).

As concerns this clone: Read sequence stops 3 residues before the CDR3 end, and the germline J gene provides the missing end. The gene calls are TRBV19 and TRBJ2-2; 9 nucleotides align to TRBD1. The CDR3 is made up of 15 amino acids. Germline CDR1 reads LNHDA; CDR2 reads SQIVND (reference sequence). The CDR3 is CASSIGGTGFLRLFF. The DNA read from the CDR3 is TGTGCCAGTAGTATTGGCGGGACAGGGTTTTTGCGG.

As to this clone: The read falls 3 residues short of the CDR3 end, and the missing part is taken from the germline J gene. The V and J genes are TRBV13 and TRBJ2-1, with 8 bases identical to TRBD2. Germline V gives CDR1 PRHDT, CDR2 FYEKMQ (reference sequence). Germline trimming cut 5 bases from V and 2 bases from J; bases unmatched to any gene: 5. The CDR3 extends over 15 amino acids. The part of the CDR3 DNA that was read is TGTGCCAGCAGCCGGCGGGAGGCCACCTACAATGAG. It encodes CASSRREATYNE. The whole CDR3 is CASSRREATYNEQFF.

With respect to this clone: The CDR3 end lies 3 residues beyond the end of the read and is filled in from the germline J gene. This chain connects TRBV11-2 to TRBJ2-5; D is possibly TRBD2 (5 bases). Germline V gives CDR1 SGHAT, CDR2 FQNNGV. The V end lost 1 base, the J end lost 1 base, and 10 bases lay between the germline ends. CDR3 size: 15 residues. The sequenced part of the CDR3 DNA is TGTGCCAGCAGCTTAGTTTATAGCGTCCAAGAGACC. Translation: CASSLVYSVQET. The full-length CDR3 reads as CASSLVYSVQETQYF.

Concerning this clone: The read finishes 3 residues shy of the CDR3 end, and the germline J gene is used to complete it. The gene calls are TRBV7-2 and TRBJ1-2, with TRBD1 as a possible D gene (5 bases). Germline assignment: CDR1 SGHTA and CDR2 FQGNSA. Trimming left V 3 bases short and J 5 bases short, with 13 bases between. The CDR3 has 14 amino acids. The CDR3 protein is CASSLGRQMYGYTF. The sequenced CDR3 bases are TGTGCCAGCAGCTTGGGGCGGCAGATGTATGGC. The whole variable domain, remainder taken from reference TRBV7-2 and TRBJ1-2, is GAGVSQSPSNKVTEKGKDVELRCDPISGHTALYWYRQSLGQGLEFLIYFQGNSAPDKSGLPSDRFSAERTGGSVSTLTIQRTQQEDSAVYLCASSLGRQMYGYTFGSGTRLTVV.

Details on this clone: Read sequence stops 3 residues before the CDR3 end, and the germline J gene provides the missing end. The chain joins TRBV29-1 to TRBJ2-7; tentative D call: TRBD2 (5 bases). The CDR3 is 11 residues long. The V gene lost 3 bases and the J gene lost 6 bases, with 9 bases spanning the gap. CDR1 is SQVTM and CDR2 is ANQGSEA in the germline V gene. CDR3 bases read: TGCAGCGTTGAGGACTCGGCCGAG. It translates to CSVEDSAE. The entire CDR3 reads CSVEDSAEQYF.

As to this clone: Sequencing ends 3 residues short of the CDR3 end; the germline J gene provides the rest. This chain uses TRBV5-6 with TRBJ1-4; tentatively, D is TRBD1 (5 bases). This CDR3 comprises 14 residues. Germline V gene sequence: CDR1 SGHDT, CDR2 YYEEEE. Trimming pared 3 bases from V and 6 bases from J, leaving 12 bases between. Incomplete CDR3 DNA: TGTGCCAGCAGCTGGGGGGTCCCGGATGAAAAA. This sequence encodes CASSWGVPDEK. The complete CDR3 sequence is CASSWGVPDEKLFF.

Points on this clone: Read data end 3 residues before the CDR3 end; the end is taken from the germline J gene. The chain has TRBV6-2 or TRBV6-3 and TRBJ1-3; maybe TRBD1 (5 bases). The CDR3 is 13 residues long. Trimming pared 6 bases from V and 1 base from J, leaving 7 bases between. Per the germline V gene, CDR1 is MNHEY and CDR2 is SVGEGT. The DNA read from the CDR3 is TGTGCCAGCAGGCAGGGATCTGGAAACACC. Translation gives CASRQGSGNT. The whole CDR3 protein reads CASRQGSGNTIYF.

Details on this clone: The DNA ends 3 residues before the CDR3 does, and the rest of the CDR3 is filled in from the germline J gene. The chain carries TRBV7-7 and TRBJ2-1; D not certain. The CDR3 runs to 17 residues. The germline V gene has CDR1 SSHAT and CDR2 FNYEAQ (reference sequence). The germline V and J ends were trimmed by 5 bases and 3 bases, with 20 bases remaining between them. The CDR3 region is CASSPDPPSVFYNEQFF. The CDR3 DNA, read in part, is TGTGCCAGCAGCCCTGACCCTCCTAGTGTCTTCTACAATGAG.

Note on this clone: From the germline J gene comes the end of the CDR3, since the read stops 3 residues before it. This rearrangement joins TRBV6-2 or TRBV6-3 to TRBJ1-2; the D is unclear. The CDR3 spans 15 residues. Per the germline V gene, CDR1 is MNHEY and CDR2 is SVGEGT. Trimming left V 0 bases short and J 6 bases short, with 14 bases between. CDR3 DNA, as far as it was read: TGTGCCAGCAGTTACTCCGCGCCCGCCTCGCATGGC. This encodes CASSYSAPASHG. The CDR3 in full is CASSYSAPASHGYTF.

A remark on this clone: The observed sequence ends 3 residues before the CDR3 terminus, with the missing tail filled in from the germline J gene. This chain links TRBV7-9 with TRBJ2-7, with D maybe TRBD1 (5 bases). Deletions cut 6 bases from V and 2 bases from J, with 14 bases between. Germline V CDR1 and CDR2: SEHNR, FQNEAQ (reference sequence). This CDR3 spans 14 amino acids. The CDR3 bases that were read are TGTGCCAGCAGTGCGTCACAGGCCCCCTACGAG. It specifies CASSASQAPYE. The whole CDR3 protein reads CASSASQAPYEQYF.